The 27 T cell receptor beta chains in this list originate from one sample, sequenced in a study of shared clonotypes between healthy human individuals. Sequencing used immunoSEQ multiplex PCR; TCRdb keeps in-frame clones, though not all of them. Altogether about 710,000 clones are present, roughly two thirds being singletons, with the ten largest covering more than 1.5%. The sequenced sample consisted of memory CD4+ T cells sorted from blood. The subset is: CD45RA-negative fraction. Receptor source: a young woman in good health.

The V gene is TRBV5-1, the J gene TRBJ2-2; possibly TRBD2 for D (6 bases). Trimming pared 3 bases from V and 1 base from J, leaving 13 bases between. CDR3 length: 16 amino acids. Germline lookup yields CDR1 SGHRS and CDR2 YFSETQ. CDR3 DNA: TGCGCCAGCAGCTGGGAGGTCAGCCAGAACACCGGGGAGCTGTTTTTT. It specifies CASSWEVSQNTGELFF.

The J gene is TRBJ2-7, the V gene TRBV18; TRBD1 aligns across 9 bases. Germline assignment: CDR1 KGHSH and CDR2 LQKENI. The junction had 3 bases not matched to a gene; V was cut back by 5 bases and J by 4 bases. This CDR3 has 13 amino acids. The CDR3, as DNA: TGTGCCAGCTCAGGGGGACAGGGATACGAGCAGTACTTC. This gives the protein CASSGGQGYEQYF. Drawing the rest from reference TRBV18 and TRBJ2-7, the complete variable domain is NAGVMQNPRHLVRRRGQEARLRCSPMKGHSHVYWYRQLPEEGLKFMVYLQKENIIDESGMPKERFSAEFPKEGPSILRIQQVVRGDSAAYFCASSGGQGYEQYFGPGTRLTVT.

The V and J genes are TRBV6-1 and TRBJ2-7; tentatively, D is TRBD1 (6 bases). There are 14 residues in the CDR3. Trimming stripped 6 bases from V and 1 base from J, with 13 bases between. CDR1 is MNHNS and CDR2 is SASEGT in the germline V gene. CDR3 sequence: CASRAGDTSYEQYF. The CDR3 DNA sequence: TGTGCCAGCAGGGCCGGGGACACGTCCTACGAGCAGTACTTC.

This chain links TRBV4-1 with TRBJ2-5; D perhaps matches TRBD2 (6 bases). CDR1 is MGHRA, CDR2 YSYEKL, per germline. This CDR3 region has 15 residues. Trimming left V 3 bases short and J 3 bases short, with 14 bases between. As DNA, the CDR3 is TGCGCCAGCAGCCATCTCTTCGGGAGCGAAGAGACCCAGTACTTC. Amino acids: CASSHLFGSEETQYF.

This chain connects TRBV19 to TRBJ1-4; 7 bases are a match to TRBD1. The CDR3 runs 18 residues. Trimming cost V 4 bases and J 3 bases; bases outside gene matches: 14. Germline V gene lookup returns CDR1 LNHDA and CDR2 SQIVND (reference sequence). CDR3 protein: CASSKSWAGGRANEKLFF. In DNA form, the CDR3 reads TGTGCCAGTAGTAAGAGCTGGGCAGGGGGTAGGGCTAATGAAAAACTGTTTTTT. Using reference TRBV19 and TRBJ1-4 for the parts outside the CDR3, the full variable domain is DGGITQSPKYLFRKEGQNVTLSCEQNLNHDAMYWYRQDPGQGLRLIYYSQIVNDFQKGDIAEGYSVSREKKESFPLTVTSAQKNPTAFYLCASSKSWAGGRANEKLFFGSGTQLSVL.

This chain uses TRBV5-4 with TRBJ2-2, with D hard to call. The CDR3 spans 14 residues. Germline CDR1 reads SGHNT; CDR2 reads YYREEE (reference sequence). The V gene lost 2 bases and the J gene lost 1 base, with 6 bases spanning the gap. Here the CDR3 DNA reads TGTGCCAGCAGCTTACAGAAGAACACCGGGGAGCTGTTTTTT. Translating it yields CASSLQKNTGELFF.

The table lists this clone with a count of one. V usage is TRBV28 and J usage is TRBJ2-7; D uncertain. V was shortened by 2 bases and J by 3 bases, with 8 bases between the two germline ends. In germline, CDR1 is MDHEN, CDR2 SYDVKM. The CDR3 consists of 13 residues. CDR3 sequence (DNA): TGTGCCAGCAGTTTAGCACAGCACTACGAGCAGTACTTC. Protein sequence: CASSLAQHYEQYF.

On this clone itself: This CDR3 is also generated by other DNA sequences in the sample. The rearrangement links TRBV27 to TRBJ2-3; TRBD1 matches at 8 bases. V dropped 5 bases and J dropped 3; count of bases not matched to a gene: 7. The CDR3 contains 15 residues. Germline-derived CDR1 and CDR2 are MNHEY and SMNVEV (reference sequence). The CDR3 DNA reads TGTGCCAGCAGTCCCCGGACAGGGTCAACAGATACGCAGTATTTT. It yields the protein CASSPRTGSTDTQYF.

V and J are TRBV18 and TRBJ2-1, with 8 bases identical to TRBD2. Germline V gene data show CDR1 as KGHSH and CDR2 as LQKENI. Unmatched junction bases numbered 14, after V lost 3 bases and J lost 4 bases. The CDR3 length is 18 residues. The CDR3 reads CASSPTVGGSGSYNEQFF. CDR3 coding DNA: TGTGCCAGCTCACCCACGGTGGGTGGGAGCGGGAGTTACAATGAGCAGTTCTTC.

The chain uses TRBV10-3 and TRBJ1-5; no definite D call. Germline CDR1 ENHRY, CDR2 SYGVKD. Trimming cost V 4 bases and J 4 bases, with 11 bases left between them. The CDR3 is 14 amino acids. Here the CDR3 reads CAISGGRMNQPQHF. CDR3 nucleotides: TGTGCCATCAGTGGAGGACGGATGAATCAGCCCCAGCATTTT.

CDR3 protein: CASSTEPDSWDTQYF. CDR3 DNA sequence: TGCGCCAGCAGCACAGAACCGGACAGTTGGGATACGCAGTATTTT. The chain employs TRBV5-1 and TRBJ2-3; the D gene is possibly TRBD1 (6 bases). The germline V gene has CDR1 SGHRS and CDR2 YFSETQ. Trimming pared 4 bases from V and 6 bases from J, leaving 18 bases between. The CDR3 spans 15 residues.

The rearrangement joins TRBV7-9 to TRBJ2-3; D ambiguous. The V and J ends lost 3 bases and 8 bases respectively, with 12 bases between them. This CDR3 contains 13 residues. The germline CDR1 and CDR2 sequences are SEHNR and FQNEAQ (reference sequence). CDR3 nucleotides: TGTGCCAGCAGCTTTGGACCCCCAGGTACGCAGTATTTT. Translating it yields CASSFGPPGTQYF.

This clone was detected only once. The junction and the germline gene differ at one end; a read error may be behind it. CDR3 sequence reads: CASSPSQFVAKNTQYF. Here the CDR3 DNA reads TGTGCCAGCTCCCCTTCACAGTTCGTAGCCAAAAACACTCAGTACTTC. This rearrangement joins TRBV28 to TRBJ2-4; no clear D. Germline V CDR1 and CDR2: MDHEN, SYDVKM. The CDR3 runs to 16 residues. Together with reference TRBV28 and TRBJ2-4, the CDR3 gives the full variable domain: DVKVTQSSRYLVKRTGEKVFLECVQDMDHENMFWYRQDPGLGLRLIYFSYDVKMKEKGDIPEGYSVSREKKERFSLILESASTNQTSMYLCASSPSQFVAKNTQYFGAGTRLSVL.

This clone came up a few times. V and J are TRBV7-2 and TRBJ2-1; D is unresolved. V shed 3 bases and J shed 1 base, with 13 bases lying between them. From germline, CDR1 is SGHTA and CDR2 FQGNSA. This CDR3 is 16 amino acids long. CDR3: CASSLVSLGSYNEQFF. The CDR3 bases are TGTGCCAGCAGCTTGGTGTCTTTGGGGTCCTACAATGAGCAGTTCTTC.

The CDR3 reads CASSDGPGNQPQHF. CDR3 in DNA: TGCGCCAGCAGTGATGGTCCGGGCAATCAGCCCCAGCATTTT. The V gene is TRBV10-1, the J gene TRBJ1-5, with unresolved D. This CDR3 has 14 residues. CDR1 and CDR2 (germline): WNHNN, SYGVQD (reference sequence). Trimming cost V 3 bases and J 2 bases, with 8 bases left between them.

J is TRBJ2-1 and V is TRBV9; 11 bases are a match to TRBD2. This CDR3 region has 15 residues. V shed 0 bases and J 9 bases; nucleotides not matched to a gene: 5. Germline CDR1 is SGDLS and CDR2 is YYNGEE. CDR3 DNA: TGTGCCAGCAGCGTAGTCACTAGCGGGAGTCGTGAGCAGTTCTTC. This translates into CASSVVTSGSREQFF.

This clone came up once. CDR3 in amino acids: CASSAHLIQETQYF. CDR3 in DNA: TGTGCCAGCAGCGCCCACCTAATTCAAGAGACCCAGTACTTC. This chain links TRBV7-9 with TRBJ2-5; D gene uncertain. V gave up 5 bases and J gave up 2 bases, with 12 bases separating them. Germline lookup yields CDR1 SEHNR and CDR2 FQNEAQ (reference sequence). The CDR3 has 14 residues.

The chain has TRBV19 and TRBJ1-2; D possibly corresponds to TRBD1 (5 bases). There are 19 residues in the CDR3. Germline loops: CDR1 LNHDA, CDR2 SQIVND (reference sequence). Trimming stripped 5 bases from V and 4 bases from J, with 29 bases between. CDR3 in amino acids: CASSPPAGGVSAETYGYTF. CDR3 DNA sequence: TGTGCCAGTAGTCCCCCCGCGGGGGGGGTATCAGCCGAAACCTATGGCTACACCTTC.

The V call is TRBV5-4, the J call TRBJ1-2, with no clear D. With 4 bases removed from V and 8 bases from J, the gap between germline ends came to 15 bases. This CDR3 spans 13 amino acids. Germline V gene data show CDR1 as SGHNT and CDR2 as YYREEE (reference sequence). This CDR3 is CASSLDGPVGYTF. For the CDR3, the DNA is TGTGCCAGCAGCCTGGACGGCCCCGTCGGCTACACCTTC. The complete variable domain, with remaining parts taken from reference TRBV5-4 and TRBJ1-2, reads ETGVTQSPTHLIKTRGQQVTLRCSSQSGHNTVSWYQQALGQGPQFIFQYYREEENGRGNFPPRFSGLQFPNYSSELNVNALELDDSALYLCASSLDGPVGYTFGSGTRLTVV.

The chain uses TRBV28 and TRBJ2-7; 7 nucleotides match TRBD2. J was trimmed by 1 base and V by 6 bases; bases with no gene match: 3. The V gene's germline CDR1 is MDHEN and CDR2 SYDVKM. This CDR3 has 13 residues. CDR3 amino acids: CASRLRESYEQYF. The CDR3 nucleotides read TGTGCCAGCAGGTTGCGGGAGTCCTACGAGCAGTACTTC.

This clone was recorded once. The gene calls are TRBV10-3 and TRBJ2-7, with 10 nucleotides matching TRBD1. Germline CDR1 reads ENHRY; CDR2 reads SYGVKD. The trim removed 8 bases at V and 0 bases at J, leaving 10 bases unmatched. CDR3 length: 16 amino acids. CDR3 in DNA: TGTGCCATCGGTGGACAGGGGGAAAAGCCCTCCTACGAGCAGTACTTC. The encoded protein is CAIGGQGEKPSYEQYF.

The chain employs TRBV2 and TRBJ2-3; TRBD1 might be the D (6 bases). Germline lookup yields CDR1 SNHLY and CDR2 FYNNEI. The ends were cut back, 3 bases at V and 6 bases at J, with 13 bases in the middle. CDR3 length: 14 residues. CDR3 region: CASSDRGYRDTQYF. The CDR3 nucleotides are TGTGCCAGCAGTGATAGGGGGTATAGGGATACGCAGTATTTT.

The CDR3 spells CSAEGGGGELFF. The CDR3 nucleotides are TGCAGCGCGGAGGGCGGTGGCGGGGAGCTGTTTTTT. The V call is TRBV29-1, the J call TRBJ2-2, with D perhaps TRBD2 (6 bases). Trimming cost V 7 bases and J 7 bases, with 13 bases left between them. Looked up from germline, CDR1 is SQVTM and CDR2 is ANQGSEA. CDR3 size: 12 residues.

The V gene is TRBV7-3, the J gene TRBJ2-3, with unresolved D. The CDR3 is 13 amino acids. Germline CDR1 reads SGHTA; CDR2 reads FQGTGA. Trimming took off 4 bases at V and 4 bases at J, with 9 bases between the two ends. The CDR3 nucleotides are TGTGCCAGCAGCTCCGTCAGCGCAGATACGCAGTATTTT. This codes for CASSSVSADTQYF.

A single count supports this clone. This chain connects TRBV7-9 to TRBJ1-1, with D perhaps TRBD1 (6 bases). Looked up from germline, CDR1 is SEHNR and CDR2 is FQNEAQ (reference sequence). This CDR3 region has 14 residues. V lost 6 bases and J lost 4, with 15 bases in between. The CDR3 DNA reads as TGTGCCAGCAGATCACAGGGATATGGCACTGAAGCTTTCTTT. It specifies CASRSQGYGTEAFF.

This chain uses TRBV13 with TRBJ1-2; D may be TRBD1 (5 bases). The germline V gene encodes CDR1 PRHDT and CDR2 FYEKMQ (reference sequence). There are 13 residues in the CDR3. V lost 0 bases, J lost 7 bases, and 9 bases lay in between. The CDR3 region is CASSLGQGAGYTF. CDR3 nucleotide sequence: TGTGCCAGCAGCTTAGGGCAGGGTGCTGGCTACACCTTC.

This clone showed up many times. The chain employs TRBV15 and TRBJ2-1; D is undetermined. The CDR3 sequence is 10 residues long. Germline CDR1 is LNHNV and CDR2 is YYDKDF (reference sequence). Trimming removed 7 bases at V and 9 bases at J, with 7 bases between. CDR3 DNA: TGTGCCACCATACGGGTTGAGCAGTTCTTC. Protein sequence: CATIRVEQFF.